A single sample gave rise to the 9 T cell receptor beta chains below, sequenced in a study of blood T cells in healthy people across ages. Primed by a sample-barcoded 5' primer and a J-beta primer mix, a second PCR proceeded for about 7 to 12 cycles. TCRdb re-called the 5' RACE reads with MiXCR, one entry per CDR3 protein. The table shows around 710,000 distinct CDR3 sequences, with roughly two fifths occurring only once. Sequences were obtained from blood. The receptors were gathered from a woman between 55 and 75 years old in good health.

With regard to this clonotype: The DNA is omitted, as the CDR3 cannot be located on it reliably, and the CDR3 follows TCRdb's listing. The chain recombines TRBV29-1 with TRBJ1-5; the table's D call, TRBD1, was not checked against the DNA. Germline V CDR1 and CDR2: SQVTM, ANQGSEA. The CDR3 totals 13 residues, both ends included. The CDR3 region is CSVGGGNNQPRHF.

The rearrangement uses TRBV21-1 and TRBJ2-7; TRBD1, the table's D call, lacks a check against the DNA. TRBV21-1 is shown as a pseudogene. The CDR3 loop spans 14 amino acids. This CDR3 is CASSKTEGDYEQYF. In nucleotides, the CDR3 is TGTGCCAGCAGCAAGACAGAGGGGGACTACGAGCAGTACTTC.

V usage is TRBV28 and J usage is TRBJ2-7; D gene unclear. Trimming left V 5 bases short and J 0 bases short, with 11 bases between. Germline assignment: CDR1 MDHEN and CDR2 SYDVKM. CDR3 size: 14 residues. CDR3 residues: CASSTGPFSYEQYF. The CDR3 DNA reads TGTGCCAGCAGTACCGGCCCCTTCTCCTACGAGCAGTACTTC.

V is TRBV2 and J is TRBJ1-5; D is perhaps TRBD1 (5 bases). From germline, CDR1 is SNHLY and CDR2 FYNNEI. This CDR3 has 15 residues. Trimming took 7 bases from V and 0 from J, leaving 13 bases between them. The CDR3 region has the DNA TGTGCCAGCAATGGGGCGGAAAATAGCAATCAGCCCCAGCATTTT. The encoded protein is CASNGAENSNQPQHF.

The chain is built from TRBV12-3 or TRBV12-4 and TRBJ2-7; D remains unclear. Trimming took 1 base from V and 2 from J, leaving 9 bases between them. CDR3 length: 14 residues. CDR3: CASSLVGNTYEQYF. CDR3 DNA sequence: TGTGCCAGCAGTTTAGTAGGGAATACCTACGAGCAGTACTTC.

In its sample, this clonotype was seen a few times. DNA of the CDR3: TGTGCCTCCCGCCCGGGGGCCACAGATACGCAGTATTTT. This encodes CASRPGATDTQYF. This chain connects TRBV7-2 to TRBJ2-3; D could derive from TRBD1 or TRBD2 (6 bases each). The germline V gene encodes CDR1 SGHTA and CDR2 FQGNSA. This CDR3 comprises 13 residues. The ends were cut back, 11 bases at V and 2 bases at J, with 14 bases in the middle.

CDR3 nucleotide sequence: TGTGCCAGCAGTTCCACCAGCAGGGCCCCTGCGTCCGAGCAGTACTTC. Amino acid sequence: CASSSTSRAPASEQYF. The chain uses TRBV6-5 and TRBJ2-7, with D possibly being TRBD1 (5 bases). There are 16 residues in the CDR3. Germline V gene data show CDR1 as MNHEY and CDR2 as SVGAGI. Trimming pared 4 bases from V and 6 bases from J, leaving 22 bases between.

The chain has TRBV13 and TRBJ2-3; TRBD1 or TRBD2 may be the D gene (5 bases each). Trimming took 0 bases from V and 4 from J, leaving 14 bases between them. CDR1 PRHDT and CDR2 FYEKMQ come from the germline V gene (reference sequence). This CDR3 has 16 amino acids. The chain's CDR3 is CASSLGVRGVADTQYF. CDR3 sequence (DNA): TGTGCCAGCAGCTTAGGTGTAAGAGGGGTAGCAGATACGCAGTATTTT.

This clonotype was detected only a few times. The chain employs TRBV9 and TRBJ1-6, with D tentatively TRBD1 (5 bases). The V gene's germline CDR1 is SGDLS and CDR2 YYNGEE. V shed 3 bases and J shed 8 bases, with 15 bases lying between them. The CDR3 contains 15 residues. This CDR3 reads CASSAGGDWDSPLHF. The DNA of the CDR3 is TGTGCCAGCAGCGCCGGGGGTGATTGGGATTCACCCCTCCACTTT.